This TCR beta chain is drawn from a study of T cell changes during pregnancy in multiple sclerosis. Assay used: immunoSEQ multiplex PCR; TCRdb lists only in-frame clones, some missing. The data show 60,000 to 65,000 clones, with about 92% seen just once and 2% to 2.5% held by the top ten. V lost 3 bases to trimming and J lost 0 bases, with 18 bases between them. Germline CDR1 is SGHTA and CDR2 is FQGNSA. This CDR3 has 18 residues. The starting material was peripheral blood, obtained in the first trimester of pregnancy. The chain joins TRBV7-2 to TRBJ1-5; the D gene is possibly TRBD1 (5 bases). The clonotype comes from a female donor with multiple sclerosis, enrolled in a pregnancy study. The CDR3 is CASSFRPGGRGSNQPQHF. The DNA of the CDR3 is TGTGCCAGCAGCTTCCGTCCTGGAGGGAGGGGTAGCAATCAGCCCCAGCATTTT.